This TCR beta chain was found in a study of shared clonotypes between healthy human individuals. On the study more broadly: Donors had three CD4 naive, three CD4 memory, two CD8 naive and one CD8 memory plate apiece. Study-wide findings and caveats: Genetic and exposure-history diversity was limited by the small donor number. Relative to clonotypes present in all four donors, those not shared had lower generation probabilities. A handful of donors showed sharing of about 4.6% of naive CD4 clonotypes.

The germline V and J ends were trimmed by 6 bases and 2 bases, with 11 bases remaining between them. The germline CDR1 and CDR2 sequences are MDHEN and SYDVKM. The CDR3 is 14 residues long. Generated by immunoSEQ multiplex PCR, the TCRdb table keeps only in-frame clones and is missing some. Of about 2.2 million clones in the sample, around 93% are singletons; the top ten hold approximately 1.7%. As defined, naive CD8 cells were CD45RO-negative and positively selected for CCR7, with terminally differentiated effector memory CD45RA+ cells excluded. A remark on this clone: The antigen is unknown.

The sequenced sample was naive CD8+ T cells from PBMCs. The chain couples TRBV28 to TRBJ2-1, with TRBD2 as a possible D gene (7 bases). The receptor was isolated from a man aged 18 to 30 in good health. Some clones in this sample may be carry-over from other donors' samples. The CDR3 protein is CASSLGGAYNEQFF. The CDR3 nucleotides read TGTGCCAGCAGCCTAGGGGGGGCCTACAATGAGCAGTTCTTC.